Each of the 10 T cell receptor beta chains below was sequenced from the same sample in a study of T cells in Graves' hyperthyroidism and ophthalmopathy. Amplification of TCR beta CDR3 regions used RNA as the template. HTBI primers drove first-round RT-PCR of the TCR CDR3. TCRdb ran MiXCR on the multiplex PCR reads and lists one entry per CDR3 protein. Of some 350,000 distinct CDR3 sequences listed, approximately 19% are singletons. Material: blood. These receptors were obtained from a woman aged 18-35 years with Graves' hyperthyroidism.

This clonotype appeared many times. In nucleotides, the CDR3 is TGTGCCAGCAGCCCAGGAGGAAGGGAGACCCAGTACTTC. Encoded protein: CASSPGGRETQYF. This rearrangement joins TRBV6-5 to TRBJ2-5, with a weak D call TRBD2 (5 bases). V lost 6 bases and J 5 bases, leaving 13 bases between the germline ends. Per the germline V gene, CDR1 is MNHEY and CDR2 is SVGAGI. CDR3 length: 13 residues.

The CDR3 reads CASSPDSGYGYTF. In DNA, the CDR3 is TGTGCCAGCTCACCAGACAGCGGCTATGGCTACACCTTC. The chain couples TRBV18 to TRBJ1-2, with TRBD1 as a possible D gene (5 bases). CDR3 size: 13 residues. V was cut by 2 bases and J by 4 bases, with 8 bases left in between. Germline V gene sequence: CDR1 KGHSH, CDR2 LQKENI.

This clonotype was recorded many times. One end of the junction does not line up with germline, which may come from a read error. The CDR3 DNA follows: TGTGCCAGCAGCCTAGTGGGAGGGAATCAGCCCCAGCATTTT. Its translation is CASSLVGGNQPQHF. The V gene is TRBV5-1, the J gene TRBJ1-5; D remains ambiguous. This CDR3 contains 14 residues. Per the germline V gene, CDR1 is SGHRS and CDR2 is YFSETQ.

This clonotype has ten or more counts. The chain carries TRBV2 and TRBJ1-1; 9 positions agree with TRBD1. With V trimmed by 6 bases and J by 5 bases, 4 bases remained unmatched. CDR3 size: 13 residues. Germline V gene data show CDR1 as SNHLY and CDR2 as FYNNEI. CDR3 loop: CASSGTGRTEAFF. CDR3 in DNA: TGTGCCAGCAGCGGGACAGGGAGAACTGAAGCTTTCTTT.

This clonotype turned up a few times. A much larger clone is a single base away; this may be a read error. The chain has TRBV6-1 and TRBJ2-2, with unresolved D. Between the trimmed V and J ends, which lost 8 bases and 5 bases, there was a span of 12 bases. Germline values: CDR1 MNHNS, CDR2 SASEGT. The length of the CDR3 is 13 residues. The DNA of the CDR3 is TGTGCCAGCGGGGTGTATCCAACCGGGGAGCTGTTTTTT. This gives the protein CASGVYPTGELFF.

This clonotype was picked up many times. V gene TRBV10-3 combines with J gene TRBJ1-5, with D uncertain. The V gene lost 6 bases and the J gene lost 4 bases, with 10 bases spanning the gap. Germline V gene lookup returns CDR1 ENHRY and CDR2 SYGVKD. The CDR3 covers 13 residues. The CDR3 here is CAIRDRRNQPQHF. In nucleotides, the CDR3 is TGTGCCATCAGGGACCGGAGAAATCAGCCCCAGCATTTT.

This clonotype was picked up a small number of times. This CDR3 is CASSSMGWRGPLYEQYF. CDR3 in DNA: TGTGCCAGCAGCTCAATGGGTTGGCGGGGGCCCCTCTACGAGCAGTACTTC. This sequence joins TRBV11-2 and TRBJ2-7; D might be TRBD2 (7 bases). This CDR3 region has 17 residues. The germline V gene encodes CDR1 SGHAT and CDR2 FQNNGV. Trimming took 4 bases from V and 3 from J, leaving 22 bases between them.

This clonotype has at least ten counts. This sequence joins TRBV2 and TRBJ2-7, with D possibly matching TRBD2 (6 bases). The V end lost 10 bases, the J end lost 2 bases, and 9 bases lay between the germline ends. The germline gives CDR1 SNHLY, CDR2 FYNNEI. This CDR3 comprises 11 residues. As DNA, the CDR3 is TGTGCCATGGGGGGTCCCTACGAGCAGTACTTC. Protein sequence: CAMGGPYEQYF.

This clonotype was detected ten times or more. The CDR3 region has the DNA TGTGCCAGCAGTTTGTGGCAGAACACCGGGGAGCTGTTTTTT. Encoded protein: CASSLWQNTGELFF. The chain carries TRBV28 and TRBJ2-2; D gene unclear. Germline lookup yields CDR1 MDHEN and CDR2 SYDVKM. The CDR3 loop spans 14 amino acids. Trimming left V 3 bases short and J 1 base short, with 6 bases between.

This chain links TRBV12-3 or TRBV12-4 with TRBJ1-5, with D unresolved. The CDR3 sequence is 13 residues long. Trimming took off 3 bases at V and 5 bases at J, with 8 bases between the two ends. The CDR3 loop reads CASSLNGYQPQHF. CDR3 DNA: TGTGCCAGCAGTTTGAACGGATATCAGCCCCAGCATTTT.